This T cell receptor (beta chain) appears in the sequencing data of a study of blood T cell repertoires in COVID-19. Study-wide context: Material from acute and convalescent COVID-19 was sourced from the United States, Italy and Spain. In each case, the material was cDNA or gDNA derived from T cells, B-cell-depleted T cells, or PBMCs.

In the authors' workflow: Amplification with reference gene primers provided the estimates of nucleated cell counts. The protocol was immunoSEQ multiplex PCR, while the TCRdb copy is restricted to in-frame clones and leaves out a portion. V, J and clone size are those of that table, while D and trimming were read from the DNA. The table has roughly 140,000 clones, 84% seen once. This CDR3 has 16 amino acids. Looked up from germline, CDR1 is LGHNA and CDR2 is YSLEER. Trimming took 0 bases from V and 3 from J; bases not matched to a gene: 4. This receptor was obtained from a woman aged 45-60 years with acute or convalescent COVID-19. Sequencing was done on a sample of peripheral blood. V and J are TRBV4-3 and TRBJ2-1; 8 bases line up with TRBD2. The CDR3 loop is CASSQDALAVYNEQFF. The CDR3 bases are TGCGCCAGCAGCCAAGATGCACTAGCGGTCTACAATGAGCAGTTCTTC.